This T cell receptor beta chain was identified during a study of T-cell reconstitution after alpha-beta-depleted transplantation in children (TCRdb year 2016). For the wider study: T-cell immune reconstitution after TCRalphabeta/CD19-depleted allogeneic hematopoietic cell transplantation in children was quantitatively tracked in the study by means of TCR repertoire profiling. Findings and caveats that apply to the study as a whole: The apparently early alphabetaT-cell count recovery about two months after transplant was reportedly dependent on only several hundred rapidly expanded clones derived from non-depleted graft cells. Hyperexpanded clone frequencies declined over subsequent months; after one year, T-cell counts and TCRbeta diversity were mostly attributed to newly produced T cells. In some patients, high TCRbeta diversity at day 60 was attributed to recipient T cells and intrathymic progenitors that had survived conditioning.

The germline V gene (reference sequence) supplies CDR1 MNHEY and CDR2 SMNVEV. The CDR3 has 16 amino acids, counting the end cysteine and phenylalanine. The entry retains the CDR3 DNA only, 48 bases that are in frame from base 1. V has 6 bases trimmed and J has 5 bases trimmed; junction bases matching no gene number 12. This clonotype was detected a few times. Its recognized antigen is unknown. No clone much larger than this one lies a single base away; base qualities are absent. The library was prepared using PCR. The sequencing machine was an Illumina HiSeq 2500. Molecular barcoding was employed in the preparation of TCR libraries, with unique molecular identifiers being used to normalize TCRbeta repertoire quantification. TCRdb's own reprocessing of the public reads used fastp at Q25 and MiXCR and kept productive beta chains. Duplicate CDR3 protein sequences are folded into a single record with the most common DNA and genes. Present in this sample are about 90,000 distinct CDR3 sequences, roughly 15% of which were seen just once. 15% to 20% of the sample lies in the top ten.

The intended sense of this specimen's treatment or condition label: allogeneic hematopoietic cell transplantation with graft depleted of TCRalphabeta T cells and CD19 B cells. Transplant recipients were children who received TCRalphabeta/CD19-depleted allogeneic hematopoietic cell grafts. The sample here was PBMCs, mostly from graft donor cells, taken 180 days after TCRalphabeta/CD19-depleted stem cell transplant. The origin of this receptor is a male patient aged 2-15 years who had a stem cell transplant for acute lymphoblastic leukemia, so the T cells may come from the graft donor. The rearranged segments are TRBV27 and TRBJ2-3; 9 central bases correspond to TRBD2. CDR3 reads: CASSLAGVRRGDTQYF. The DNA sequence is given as TGTGCCAGCAGCTTAGCGGGGGTGCGTCGGGGAGATACGCAGTATTTT.